This T cell receptor beta chain was sequenced during a study of shared clonotypes between healthy human individuals. For each subset, genomic DNA was distributed in equal portions over several immunoSEQ plates. The method was immunoSEQ multiplex PCR; TCRdb's version includes in-frame clones alone and lacks a portion of them. The sample records about 1.5 million clones, 95% to 99% being singletons. As regards this clone: Its antigen is still unknown.

General study results and limits: Despite large depth, sorted-subset datasets appeared incompletely sequenced.

Germline V gives CDR1 SGDLS, CDR2 YYNGEE. The CDR3 runs 13 residues. V was clipped by 3 bases and J by 12 bases; unmatched bases: 10. Nashville, Tennessee was home to all donors, who were Caucasian adults. The clonotype originates from a young man in good health. V is TRBV9 and J is TRBJ2-7; 9 bases fit TRBD2. Sequences were obtained from naive CD4+ T cells sorted from blood. Documented subset: CD45RA+ positively selected. Written as DNA, the CDR3 is TGTGCCAGCAGCGCAAGACTAGCGGATGCCCCGTACTTC. Its translation is CASSARLADAPYF.